Sequencing of this TCR beta chain was carried out in a study of long-term antiretroviral therapy in people with HIV. Treated in the United States were all of the participants with HIV. Until DNA extraction, the samples held between 1-10 million cryopreserved PBMC. Survey-level resolution applied to immunoSEQ assay v3.0. Produced via immunoSEQ multiplex PCR; TCRdb's table is partial and in-frame only. The sample shows about 29,000 clones, approximately 90% of them seen only once. This CDR3 has 16 residues. V lost 5 bases to trimming and J lost 4 bases, with 17 bases between them. Germline loops: CDR1 SEHNR, CDR2 FQNEAQ (reference sequence).

The origin of this receptor is a man aged 50 or older with HIV. Sample: unsorted PBMCs, taken 3.2 years before starting antiretroviral therapy. This chain joins TRBV7-9 and TRBJ2-2; possible D gene TRBD2, 7 bases. Written as DNA, the CDR3 is TGTGCCAGCAGCCAACGTGGGGGGGCGACCACCGGGGAGCTGTTTTTT. It encodes CASSQRGGATTGELFF.